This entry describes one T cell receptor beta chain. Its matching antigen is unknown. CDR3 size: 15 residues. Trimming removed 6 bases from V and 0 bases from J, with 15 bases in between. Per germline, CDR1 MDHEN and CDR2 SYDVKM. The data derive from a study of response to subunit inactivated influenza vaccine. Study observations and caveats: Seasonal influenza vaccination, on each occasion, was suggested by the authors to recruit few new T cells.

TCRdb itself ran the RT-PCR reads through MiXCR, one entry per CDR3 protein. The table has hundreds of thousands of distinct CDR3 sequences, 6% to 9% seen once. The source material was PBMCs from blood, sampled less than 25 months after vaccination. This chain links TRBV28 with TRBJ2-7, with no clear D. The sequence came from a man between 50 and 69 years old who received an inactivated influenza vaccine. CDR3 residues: CASRISLASSYEQYF. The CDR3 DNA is TGTGCCAGCAGGATTAGCCTGGCAAGCTCCTACGAGCAGTACTTC.